The T cell receptor (beta chain) under discussion was sequenced for a study of OX40 agonist ivuxolimab in advanced cancers. About the investigation overall: Ivuxolimab was a fully human IgG2 agonistic monoclonal antibody targeting the costimulatory receptor OX40 (CD134). Intravenous ivuxolimab was administered to patients every 2 weeks at six dose levels: 0.01, 0.1, 0.3, 1.5, 3 and 10 mg/kg. Among the roughly 54 dose-escalation patients, 19 had hepatocellular carcinoma, 15 or so melanoma, 9 renal cell carcinoma and 9 head and neck cancer. The dose-escalation cohort was roughly 83% male with a mean age of roughly 60 years, ranging from about 20 to 85. Prior anti-PD-1, anti-PD-L1 or anti-CTLA-4 therapy was permitted, and checkpoint inhibitors had been received by around 39% of dose-escalation patients. Three dose-escalation patients achieved partial responses, one with hepatocellular carcinoma and two with cutaneous melanoma. The point of sequencing TCRbeta in the periphery was to test whether ivuxolimab changed TCR sequence diversity and drove clonal T-cell expansion. The paper describes the monotherapy dose-escalation part (N ≈ 52 patients) of the phase I trial of ivuxolimab.

Details on this clone: The clone's antigen remains unknown. Per-base quality was not reported, and no clone a single base away is much larger than it.

Via the germline V gene (reference sequence), CDR1 is LNHDA and CDR2 SQIVND. Measured from the cysteine to the phenylalanine, the CDR3 is 14 residues long. The DNA shown is the 42-base CDR3, in frame from base 1. Trimming at the junction amounts to 8 bases on V and 6 bases on J, and the germline ends lie 19 bases apart. For sequencing of the TCRbeta CDR3 region, genomic DNA was extracted from the sorted cells. The immunoSEQ Assay was used to sequence the TCRbeta CDR3 regions. As stored in TCRdb, this immuneACCESS dataset retains in-frame rearrangements with V and J assigned. A fraction of the clones does not appear; measured against another copy, unresolved V genes explain less than half of the discrepancy, and the remainder lacks a known reason. The sample table records some 80,000 clones; approximately 95% of these occur just once. The top ten clones comprise about 20% of the sample. The research as a whole found: After ivuxolimab, CD8+ T cells had more expanded clones than CD4+ T cells on average. In the 0.1-3.0 mg/kg groups, partial responders had among the lowest normalized peripheral clonal expansion, particularly in CD8+ T cells. At doses of 0.1 to 3.0 mg/kg, clonal expansion of both CD4+ and CD8+ T cells in blood was seen between baseline and week 6. Low levels of normalized T-cell clonal expansion were also seen in some patients who did not respond. The antigen specificity of the clonally expanded peripheral T cells was not determined.

Patients with a history of autoimmune disease or receiving systemic immunosuppression were excluded from the trial. Peripheral blood for TCR sequencing was drawn from every dose cohort at baseline, at cycle 4 day 1 and at cycle 7 day 1. Samples were obtained from an open-label, multicenter, first-in-human phase I dose-escalation trial of ivuxolimab. The trial enrolled adults with locally advanced or metastatic head and neck squamous cell, hepatocellular, melanoma or renal cell carcinoma. Before TCR sequencing, CD4+ T cells and CD8+ T cells from peripheral blood were sorted into separate populations.

Sequenced material: CD4+ or CD8+ T cells sorted from blood, taken in a trial of the OX40 agonist ivuxolimab. Recombination joined TRBV19 with TRBJ1-2; the D gene cannot be named for sure. This receptor was identified in an adult with an advanced solid tumor such as melanoma, head and neck, liver or kidney cancer. The CDR3 region has the sequence CASLVVGNPNGYTF. The DNA reads TGTGCCAGTCTGGTAGTAGGGAACCCTAATGGCTACACCTTC.